Here is one TCR beta chain with its context. Its matching antigen is unknown. Before sequencing, viral peptide pools were used by the ViraFEST assay to expand antigen-specific CD4+ T cells. Isolation of CD4+ T cells took place after approximately 10 days of culture. Everyone in the study got two shots of either the BNT162b2 or mRNA-1273 vaccine. All vaccine recipients tested negative for nucleocapsid antibodies and had never contracted SARS-CoV-2 infection. Sequencing used immunoSEQ multiplex PCR; TCRdb keeps in-frame clones, though not all of them. The sample records 25,000 to 30,000 clones, roughly 80% being singletons. With 4 bases removed from V and 8 bases from J, the gap between germline ends came to 13 bases. The V gene's germline CDR1 is SGHDT and CDR2 YYEEEE. The CDR3 is made up of 13 amino acids. This specimen comes from a study of vaccination effects on CD4 cells after COVID-19.

The sequencing here drew on CD4+ T cells from PBMCs cultured with SARS-CoV-2 spike peptides, taken after COVID-19 vaccination. V gene TRBV5-6 combines with J gene TRBJ1-3, with a weak D call TRBD1 (6 bases). The sequence derives from a human donor who received a COVID-19 vaccine. Some clones in this sample may be carry-over from other donors' samples. The CDR3 sequence: CASSVLQGHTIYF. CDR3 coding DNA: TGTGCCAGCAGCGTCCTCCAGGGGCACACCATATATTTT. Filled out from reference TRBV5-6 and TRBJ1-3, the complete variable domain reads DAGVTQSPTHLIKTRGQQVTLRCSPKSGHDTVSWYQQALGQGPQFIFQYYEEEERQRGNFPDRFSGHQFPNYSSELNVNALLLGDSALYLCASSVLQGHTIYFGEGSWLTVV.